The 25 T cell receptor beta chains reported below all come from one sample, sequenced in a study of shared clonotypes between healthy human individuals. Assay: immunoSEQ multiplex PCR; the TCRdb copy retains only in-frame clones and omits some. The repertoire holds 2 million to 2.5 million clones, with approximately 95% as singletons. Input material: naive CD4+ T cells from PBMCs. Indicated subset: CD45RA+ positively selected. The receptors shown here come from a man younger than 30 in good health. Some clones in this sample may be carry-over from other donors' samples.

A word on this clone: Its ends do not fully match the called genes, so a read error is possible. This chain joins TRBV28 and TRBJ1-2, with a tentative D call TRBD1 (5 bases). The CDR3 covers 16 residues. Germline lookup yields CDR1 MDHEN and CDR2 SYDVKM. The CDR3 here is CASIPGAGGVGYDYTF. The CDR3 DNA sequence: TGTGCCAGCATCCCCGGAGCGGGGGGAGTTGGCTATGACTACACCTTC.

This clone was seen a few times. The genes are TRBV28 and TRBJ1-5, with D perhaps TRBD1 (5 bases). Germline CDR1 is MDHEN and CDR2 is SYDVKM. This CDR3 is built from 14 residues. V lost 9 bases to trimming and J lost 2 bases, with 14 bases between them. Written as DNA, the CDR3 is TGTGCCAGTGATAATGGGGGGGGCAATCAGCCCCAGCATTTT. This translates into CASDNGGGNQPQHF.

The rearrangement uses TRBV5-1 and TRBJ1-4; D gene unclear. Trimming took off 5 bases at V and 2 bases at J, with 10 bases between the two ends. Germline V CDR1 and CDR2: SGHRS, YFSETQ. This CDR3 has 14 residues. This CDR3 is CASRWQDTNEKLFF. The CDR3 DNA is TGCGCCAGCAGGTGGCAGGACACTAATGAAAAACTGTTTTTT.

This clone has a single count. CDR3: CASSPGLVDYEQYF. The CDR3 nucleotides are TGTGCCAGCAGCCCGGGACTAGTTGACTACGAGCAGTACTTC. The chain recombines TRBV7-3 with TRBJ2-7; TRBD2 matches 8 bases. This CDR3 is built from 14 residues. The junction had 6 bases not matched to a gene; V was cut back by 5 bases and J by 3 bases. The germline V gene encodes CDR1 SGHTA and CDR2 FQGTGA.

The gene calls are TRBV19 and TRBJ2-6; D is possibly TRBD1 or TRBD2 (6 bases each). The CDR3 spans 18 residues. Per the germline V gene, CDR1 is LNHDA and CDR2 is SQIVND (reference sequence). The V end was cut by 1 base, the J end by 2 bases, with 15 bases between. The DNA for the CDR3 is TGTGCCAGTAGTATAGCTGGGGGGACAAGCACTGGGGCCAACGTCCTGACTTTC. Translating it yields CASSIAGGTSTGANVLTF.

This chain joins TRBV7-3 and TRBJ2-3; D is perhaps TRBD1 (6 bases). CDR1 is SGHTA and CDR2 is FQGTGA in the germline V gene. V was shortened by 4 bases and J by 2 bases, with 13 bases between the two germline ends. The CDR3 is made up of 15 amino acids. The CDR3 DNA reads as TGTGCCAGCAGCTCATCGGACAGTGACACAGATACGCAGTATTTT. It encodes CASSSSDSDTDTQYF.

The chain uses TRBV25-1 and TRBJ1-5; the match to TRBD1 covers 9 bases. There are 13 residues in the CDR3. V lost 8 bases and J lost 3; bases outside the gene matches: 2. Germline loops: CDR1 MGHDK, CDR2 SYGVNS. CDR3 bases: TGTGCCAGCCGGGACAGGGACAATCAGCCCCAGCATTTT. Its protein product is CASRDRDNQPQHF.

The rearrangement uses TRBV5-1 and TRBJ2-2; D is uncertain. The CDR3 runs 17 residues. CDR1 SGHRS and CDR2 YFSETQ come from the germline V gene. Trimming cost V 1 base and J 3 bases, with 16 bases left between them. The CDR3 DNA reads TGCGCCAGCAGCTTGTACCCCTCTCGGCCGGACACCGGGGAGCTGTTTTTT. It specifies CASSLYPSRPDTGELFF.

The CDR3 nucleotides are TGCAGCGTCAATAGCGGGACGGGCGAGCAGTACTTC. As protein: CSVNSGTGEQYF. The V call is TRBV29-1, the J call TRBJ2-7; 8 bases fit TRBD2. Germline CDR1 is SQVTM and CDR2 is ANQGSEA. V gave up 6 bases and J gave up 6 bases; unmatched junction bases: 7. The CDR3 extends over 12 amino acids.

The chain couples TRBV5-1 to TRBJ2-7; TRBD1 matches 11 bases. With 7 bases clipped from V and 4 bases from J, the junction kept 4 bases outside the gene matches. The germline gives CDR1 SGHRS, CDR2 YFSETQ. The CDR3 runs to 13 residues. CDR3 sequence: CASHRDRGYEQYF. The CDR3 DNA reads TGCGCCAGCCACCGGGACAGGGGGTACGAGCAGTACTTC.

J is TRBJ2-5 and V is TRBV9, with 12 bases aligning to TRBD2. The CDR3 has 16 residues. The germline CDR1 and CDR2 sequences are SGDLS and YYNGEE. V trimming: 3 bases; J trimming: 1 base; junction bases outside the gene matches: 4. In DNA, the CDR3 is TGTGCCAGCAGCGGGGGACTAGCGGGTTCCCAAGAGACCCAGTACTTC. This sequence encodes CASSGGLAGSQETQYF.

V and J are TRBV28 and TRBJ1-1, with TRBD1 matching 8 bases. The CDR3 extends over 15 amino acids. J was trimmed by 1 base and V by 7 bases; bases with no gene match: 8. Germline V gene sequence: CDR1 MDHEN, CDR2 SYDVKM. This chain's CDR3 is CASTKIGTGNTEAFF. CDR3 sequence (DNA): TGTGCCAGCACCAAGATCGGGACAGGGAACACTGAAGCTTTCTTT.

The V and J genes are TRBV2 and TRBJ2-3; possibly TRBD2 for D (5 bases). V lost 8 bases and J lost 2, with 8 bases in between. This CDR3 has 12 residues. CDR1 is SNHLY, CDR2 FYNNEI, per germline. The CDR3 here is CASGGITDTQYF. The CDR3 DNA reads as TGTGCCAGCGGAGGAATCACAGATACGCAGTATTTT.

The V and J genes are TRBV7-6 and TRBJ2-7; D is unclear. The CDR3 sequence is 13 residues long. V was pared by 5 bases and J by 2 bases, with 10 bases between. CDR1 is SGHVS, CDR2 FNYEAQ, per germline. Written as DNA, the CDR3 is TGTGCCAGCAGCACGGGCCGGACCTACGAGCAGTACTTC. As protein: CASSTGRTYEQYF. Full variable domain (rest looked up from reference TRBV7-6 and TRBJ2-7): GAGVSQSPRYKVTKRGQDVALRCDPISGHVSLYWYRQALGQGPEFLTYFNYEAQQDKSGLPNDRFSAERPEGSISTLTIQRTEQRDSAMYRCASSTGRTYEQYFGPGTRLTVT.

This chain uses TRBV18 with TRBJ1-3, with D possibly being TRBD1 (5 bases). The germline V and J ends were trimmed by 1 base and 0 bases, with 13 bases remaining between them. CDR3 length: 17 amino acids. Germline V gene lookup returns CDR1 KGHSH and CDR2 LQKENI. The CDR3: CASSPLAGRFSGNTIYF. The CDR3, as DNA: TGTGCCAGCTCACCACTCGCGGGGCGGTTCTCTGGAAACACCATATATTTT.

CDR3 bases: TGTGCCAGCAGCTTAGACCCTCCCGACAGGGTGGGTCAGCCCCAGCATTTT. Translated, it gives CASSLDPPDRVGQPQHF. The V call is TRBV7-2, the J call TRBJ1-5, with 7 bases aligning to TRBD1. Trimming cost V 1 base and J 6 bases; bases outside gene matches: 12. The CDR3 extends over 17 amino acids. Germline assignment: CDR1 SGHTA and CDR2 FQGNSA.

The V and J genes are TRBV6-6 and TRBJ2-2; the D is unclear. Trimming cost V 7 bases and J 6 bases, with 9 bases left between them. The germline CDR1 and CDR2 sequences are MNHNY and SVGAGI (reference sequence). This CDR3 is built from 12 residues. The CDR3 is CASIAHPGELFF. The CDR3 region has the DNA TGTGCCAGCATAGCCCATCCCGGGGAGCTGTTTTTT.

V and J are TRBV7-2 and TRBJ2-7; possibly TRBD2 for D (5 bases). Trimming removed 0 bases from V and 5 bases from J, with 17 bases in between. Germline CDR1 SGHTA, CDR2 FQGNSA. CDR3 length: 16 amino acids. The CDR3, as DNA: TGTGCCAGCAGCTTAGCGATCGGGATCCGGGTCCACGAGCAGTACTTC. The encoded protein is CASSLAIGIRVHEQYF.

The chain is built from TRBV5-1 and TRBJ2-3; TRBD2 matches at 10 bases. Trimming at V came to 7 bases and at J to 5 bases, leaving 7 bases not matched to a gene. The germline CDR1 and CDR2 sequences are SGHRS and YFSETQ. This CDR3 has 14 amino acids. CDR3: CASVAGGSRDTQYF. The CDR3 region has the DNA TGCGCCAGCGTAGCGGGAGGTTCGCGAGATACGCAGTATTTT.

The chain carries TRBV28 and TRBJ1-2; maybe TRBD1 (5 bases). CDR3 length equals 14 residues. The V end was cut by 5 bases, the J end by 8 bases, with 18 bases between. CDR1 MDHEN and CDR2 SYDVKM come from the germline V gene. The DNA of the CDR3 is TGTGCCAGCAGTCTTCTCCAGGGAAAGAGAGGCTACACCTTC. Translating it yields CASSLLQGKRGYTF.

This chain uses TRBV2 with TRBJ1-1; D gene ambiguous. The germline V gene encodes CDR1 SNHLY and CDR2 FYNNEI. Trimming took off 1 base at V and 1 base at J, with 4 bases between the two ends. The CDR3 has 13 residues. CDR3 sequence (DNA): TGTGCCAGCAGTGAAGACGAGAACACTGAAGCTTTCTTT. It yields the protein CASSEDENTEAFF.

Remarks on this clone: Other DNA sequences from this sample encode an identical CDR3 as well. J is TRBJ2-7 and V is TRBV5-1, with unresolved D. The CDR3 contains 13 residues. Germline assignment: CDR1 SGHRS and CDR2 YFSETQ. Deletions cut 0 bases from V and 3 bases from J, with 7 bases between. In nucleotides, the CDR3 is TGCGCCAGCAGCTTGGGATTGGTCTACGAGCAGTACTTC. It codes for CASSLGLVYEQYF.

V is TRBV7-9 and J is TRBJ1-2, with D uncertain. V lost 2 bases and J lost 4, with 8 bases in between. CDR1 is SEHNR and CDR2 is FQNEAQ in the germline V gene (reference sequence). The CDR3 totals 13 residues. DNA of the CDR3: TGTGCCAGCAGCTTACAGGACGTCTATGGCTACACCTTC. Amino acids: CASSLQDVYGYTF.

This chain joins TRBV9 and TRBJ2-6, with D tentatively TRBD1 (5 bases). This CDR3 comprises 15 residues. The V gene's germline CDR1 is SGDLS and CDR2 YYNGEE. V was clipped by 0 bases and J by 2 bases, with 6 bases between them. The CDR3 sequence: CASSVEQAGANVLTF. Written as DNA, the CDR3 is TGTGCCAGCAGCGTAGAACAGGCTGGGGCCAACGTCCTGACTTTC. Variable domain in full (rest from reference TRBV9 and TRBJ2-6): DSGVTQTPKHLITATGQRVTLRCSPRSGDLSVYWYQQSLDQGLQFLIQYYNGEERAKGNILERFSAQQFPDLHSELNLSSLELGDSALYFCASSVEQAGANVLTFGAGSRLTVL.

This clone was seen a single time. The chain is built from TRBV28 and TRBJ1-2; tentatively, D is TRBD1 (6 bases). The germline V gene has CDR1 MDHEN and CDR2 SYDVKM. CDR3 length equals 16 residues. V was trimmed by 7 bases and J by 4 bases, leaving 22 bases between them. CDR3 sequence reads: CASTTGLGAIGYGYTF. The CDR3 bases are TGTGCCAGCACCACAGGGCTCGGCGCTATCGGCTATGGCTACACCTTC.